Listed below are T cell receptor beta chains from one sample, sequenced in a study of graft-versus-host responses after intestinal transplantation. Their antigens are not known. The assay was immunoSEQ multiplex PCR, and TCRdb's table has in-frame clones only and misses some. The sample lists just under 65,000 clones; 90% were seen once. Sequencing was performed on unstimulated CD8+ T cells sorted from spleen or lymph node cells, taken before transplant. These receptors all come from a human donor who was the organ donor for an intestinal transplant. The CDR3 runs from the conserved cysteine through the conserved F or W. The D gene is left open where the match is weak. Some rows mark clone size as missing; the rest say once, few, many or name a class of expanded clone.

D | J | size | V | length | CDR3 | DNA
TRBD2 | TRBJ2-7 | NA | TRBV9 | 16 | CASSASESVAGVEQYF | TGTGCCAGCAGCGCCTCGGAGTCGGTAGCGGGAGTCGAGCAGTACTTC
NA | TRBJ1-2 | NA | TRBV6-6 | 12 | CASSFTGLDYTF | TGTGCCAGCAGTTTCACAGGGTTAGACTACACCTTC
NA | TRBJ2-1 | NA | TRBV6-5 | 13 | CASSYTRGDEQFF | TGTGCCAGCAGTTACACCAGGGGAGATGAGCAGTTCTTC
TRBD2 | TRBJ2-7 | NA | TRBV15 | 15 | CATSRRTSGSYEQYF | TGTGCCACCAGCAGACGGACTAGCGGGAGTTACGAGCAGTACTTC
TRBD2 | TRBJ2-1 | NA | TRBV28 | 14 | CASRKREGHNEQFF | TGTGCCAGCAGGAAGCGGGAGGGACACAATGAGCAGTTCTTC
TRBD2 | TRBJ2-5 | NA | TRBV30 | 13 | CAWSVLAGETQYF | TGTGCCTGGAGTGTACTAGCGGGAGAGACCCAGTACTTC
TRBD2 | TRBJ2-3 | NA | TRBV2 | 14 | CASSGGRASDTQYF | TGTGCCAGCAGCGGCGGGAGGGCCTCGGATACGCAGTATTTT
NA | TRBJ1-4 | NA | TRBV6-6 | 13 | CASSYPGDEKLFF | TGTGCCAGCAGTTACCCGGGGGATGAAAAACTGTTTTTT
TRBD2 | TRBJ2-1 | NA | TRBV7-2 | 15 | CASSRIAGGNNEQFF | TGTGCCAGCAGCCGTATAGCGGGAGGGAACAATGAGCAGTTCTTC
TRBD2 | TRBJ2-2 | NA | TRBV7-6 | 14 | CASSSGLVAGELFF | TGTGCCAGCAGCTCGGGACTAGTGGCCGGGGAGCTGTTTTTT
TRBD2 | TRBJ2-7 | NA | TRBV9 | 15 | CASSPGPSGHYEQYF | TGTGCCAGCAGCCCAGGCCCTAGCGGGCACTACGAGCAGTACTTC
TRBD2 | TRBJ2-1 | NA | TRBV7-9 | 16 | CASSLATSGRDFEQFF | TGTGCCAGCAGCTTGGCCACTAGCGGGAGGGACTTTGAGCAGTTCTTC
NA | TRBJ1-2 | NA | TRBV6-5 | 14 | CASSYSHEHYGYTF | TGTGCCAGCAGTTACTCTCACGAGCACTATGGCTACACCTTC
NA | TRBJ2-1 | once | TRBV28 | 11 | CASSFFIEQFF | TGTGCCAGCAGTTTTTTTATTGAGCAGTTCTTC
TRBD2 | TRBJ2-1 | NA | TRBV7-6 | 15 | CASSLGLAGGNEQFF | TGTGCCAGCAGCTTGGGACTAGCGGGAGGGAATGAGCAGTTCTTC
TRBD1 | TRBJ1-2 | NA | TRBV12-5 | 13 | CASGWTGVYGYTF | TGTGCTAGTGGTTGGACAGGCGTCTATGGCTACACCTTC
NA | TRBJ1-1 | NA | TRBV29-1 | 11 | CSVDRQGEAFF | TGCAGCGTCGACAGGCAGGGTGAAGCTTTCTTT
TRBD2 | TRBJ2-1 | NA | TRBV4-1 | 15 | CASTRGLADYNEQFF | TGCGCCAGCACTCGAGGACTAGCGGATTACAATGAGCAGTTCTTC
TRBD1 | TRBJ2-1 | once | TRBV7-9 | 12 | CASSLGSDRLFF | TGTGCCAGCAGCTTAGGATCGGACAGGTTGTTCTTC
NA | TRBJ2-1 | few | TRBV2 | 15 | CASSEDGSTYNEQFF | TGTGCCAGCAGTGAAGACGGGAGTACCTACAATGAGCAGTTCTTC
NA | TRBJ1-1 | once | TRBV2 | 13 | CATSEGVRTEAFF | TGTGCCACTTCGGAAGGGGTTCGAACTGAAGCTTTCTTT
NA | TRBJ2-1 | NA | TRBV27 | 13 | CASSLTRYNEQFF | TGTGCCAGCAGTTTAACTCGGTACAATGAGCAGTTCTTC
TRBD2 | TRBJ2-1 | NA | TRBV29-1 | 17 | CSVVGKWAGARYNEQFF | TGCAGCGTTGTGGGAAAATGGGCGGGAGCCCGCTACAATGAGCAGTTCTTC
NA | TRBJ2-7 | NA | TRBV20-1 | 11 | CSARDGYEQYF | TGCAGTGCTAGAGACGGGTACGAGCAGTACTTC
TRBD1 | TRBJ1-2 | NA | TRBV4-1 | 15 | CASSPSPGQGQGYTF | TGCGCCAGCAGCCCAAGTCCCGGACAGGGACAAGGCTACACCTTC
TRBD2 | TRBJ2-7 | NA | TRBV5-1 | 14 | CASSLASGNYEQYF | TGCGCCAGCAGCTTGGCTAGCGGGAACTACGAGCAGTACTTC
NA | TRBJ2-2 | NA | TRBV6-4 | 13 | CASSDSQAGELFF | TGTGCCAGCAGTGACTCTCAGGCCGGGGAGCTGTTTTTT
TRBD1 | TRBJ2-1 | NA | TRBV13 | 14 | CASSSRTGANEQFF | TGTGCCAGCAGCTCCCGCACAGGGGCCAATGAGCAGTTCTTC
TRBD2 | TRBJ2-5 | NA | TRBV5-1 | 16 | CASSPGLAGLQETQYF | TGCGCCAGCAGCCCCGGACTAGCGGGATTGCAAGAGACCCAGTACTTC
TRBD1 | TRBJ2-3 | NA | TRBV7-3 | 18 | CASSLFPPGTDYGDTQYF | TGTGCCAGCAGCTTATTTCCCCCCGGGACAGATTACGGGGATACGCAGTATTTT
TRBD2 | TRBJ2-7 | NA | TRBV2 | 17 | CASWEGLAGGPSYEQYF | TGTGCCAGCTGGGAAGGACTAGCGGGAGGGCCCTCCTACGAGCAGTACTTC
TRBD1 | TRBJ2-7 | NA | TRBV7-9 | 13 | CASSWDRAYEQYF | TGTGCCAGCAGCTGGGACAGGGCCTACGAGCAGTACTTC
TRBD2 | TRBJ2-3 | NA | TRBV28 | 17 | CASSSLPGSGATDTQYF | TGTGCCAGCAGTTCCCTCCCTGGTAGCGGGGCGACAGATACGCAGTATTTT
NA | TRBJ2-3 | NA | TRBV27 | 14 | CASSLYTGEDTQYF | TGTGCCAGCAGTCTTTATACTGGGGAGGATACGCAGTATTTT
NA | TRBJ1-1 | NA | TRBV5-6 | 14 | CASSNGGGSTEAFF | TGTGCCAGCAGTAACGGGGGAGGATCAACTGAAGCTTTCTTT
NA | TRBJ2-1 | NA | TRBV4-1 | 13 | CASSQGLVYEQFF | TGCGCCAGCAGCCAAGGGCTCGTATATGAGCAGTTCTTC
TRBD2 | TRBJ2-5 | medium-sized | TRBV28 | 15 | CASSLSSGIQETQYF | TGTGCCAGCAGTTTATCAAGCGGGATCCAAGAGACCCAGTACTTC
NA | TRBJ2-2 | NA | TRBV7-9 | 15 | CASSPGTQNTGELFF | TGTGCCAGCAGCCCCGGGACTCAGAACACCGGGGAGCTGTTTTTT
NA | TRBJ1-1 | once | TRBV6-1 | 13 | CASNLLGPYEAFF | TGTGCCAGCAATCTCCTGGGGCCCTATGAAGCTTTCTTT
NA | TRBJ2-5 | NA | TRBV19 | 15 | CASSMRVAAGETQYF | TGTGCCAGTAGTATGAGGGTAGCGGCGGGGGAGACCCAGTACTTC
NA | TRBJ1-2 | NA | TRBV7-9 | 16 | CASSPNEQNPNYGYTF | TGTGCCAGCAGCCCTAATGAACAGAATCCTAACTATGGCTACACCTTC
NA | TRBJ1-2 | once | TRBV7-9 | 16 | CASSLARARPGRGYTF | TGTGCCAGCAGCTTAGCGCGGGCAAGGCCAGGGAGGGGCTACACCTTC
TRBD1 | TRBJ1-2 | NA | TRBV27 | 14 | CASSPGQGTYGYTF | TGTGCCAGCAGTCCGGGACAGGGAACCTATGGCTACACCTTC
NA | TRBJ2-5 | NA | TRBV7-9 | 13 | CASRREYQETQYF | TGTGCCAGCAGAAGAGAGTACCAAGAGACCCAGTACTTC